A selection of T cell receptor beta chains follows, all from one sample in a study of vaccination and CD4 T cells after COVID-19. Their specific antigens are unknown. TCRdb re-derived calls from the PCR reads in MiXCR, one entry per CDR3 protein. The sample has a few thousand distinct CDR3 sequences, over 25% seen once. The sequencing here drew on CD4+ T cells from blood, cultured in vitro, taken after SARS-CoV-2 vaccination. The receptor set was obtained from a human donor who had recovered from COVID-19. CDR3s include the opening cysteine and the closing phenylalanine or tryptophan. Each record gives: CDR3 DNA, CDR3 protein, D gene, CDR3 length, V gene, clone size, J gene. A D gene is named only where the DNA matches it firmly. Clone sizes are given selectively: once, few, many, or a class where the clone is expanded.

TGTGCCAGCAGTGACCGCAGGGGCGGCACTGAAGCTTTCTTT	CASSDRRGGTEAFF	-	14	TRBV6-2/TRBV6-3	-	TRBJ1-1
TGTGCCAGCAGTGAAACCGACGACTACAATGAGCAGTTCTTC	CASSETDDYNEQFF	-	14	TRBV6-1	few	TRBJ2-1
TGTGCCAGCAGCCAACACAACAGCGGACAAGAGACCCAGTACTTC	CASSQHNSGQETQYF	-	15	TRBV28	few	TRBJ2-5
TGTGCCAGCAGTTCTGGGACCGGCTCAGATCCCCTCCACTTT	CASSSGTGSDPLHF	-	14	TRBV28	few	TRBJ1-6
TGTGCCAGCAGTTCAGGACAAGACCTGATACTAGTGCCCAATGAGCAGTTCTTC	CASSSGQDLILVPNEQFF	-	18	TRBV28	few	TRBJ2-1
TGCAGTGCTAGAGATTCAGGGTCCGGGAGAAGCTCCTACGAGCAGTACTTC	CSARDSGSGRSSYEQYF	-	17	TRBV20-1	few	TRBJ2-7
TGTGCCAGCAGCTTAGGCCAGGCCACTCACAATGAGCAGTTCTTC	CASSLGQATHNEQFF	-	15	TRBV7-9	-	TRBJ2-1
TGTGCCAGCAGTTTACAGTTGGGGCAGGGGCGGCGGTACTATGGCTACACCTTC	CASSLQLGQGRRYYGYTF	-	18	TRBV28	-	TRBJ1-2
TGTGCCAGCAGTGCTATGGACAGGGGAAGCCACGAGCAGTACTTC	CASSAMDRGSHEQYF	TRBD1	15	TRBV6-1	few	TRBJ2-7
TGTGCCAGCAGCAAAGTTGAGGGATCCTACGAGCAGTACTTC	CASSKVEGSYEQYF	-	14	TRBV21-1	-	TRBJ2-7
TGCAGTGCTCGGGACAGCACCCCAGGGGTCCAGTACTTC	CSARDSTPGVQYF	TRBD1	13	TRBV20-1	medium-sized	TRBJ2-5
TGCGCCAGCAGCTTGGAACGCGCCTACGAGCAGTACTTC	CASSLERAYEQYF	-	13	TRBV5-1	-	TRBJ2-7
TGTGCCAGCAGTCGCAGGGGTGGGTCCTACGAGCAGTACTTC	CASSRRGGSYEQYF	-	14	TRBV28	few	TRBJ2-7
TGCGCCAGCAGCGCGACGGGTGGTGGGAAGCCCCAGCATTTT	CASSATGGGKPQHF	-	14	TRBV10-2	few	TRBJ1-5
TGTGCCAGCAGTTCAGGGGCCCGTGAAGCTTTCTTT	CASSSGAREAFF	-	12	TRBV28	-	TRBJ1-1
TGTGCCAGCAGCTTAGTAGGCCAGGGGTCCGGCTACACCTTC	CASSLVGQGSGYTF	-	14	TRBV7-2	-	TRBJ1-2
TGCAGTGCTAGAGTTGCGTCCGAGGGAGCCTATAATTCACCCCTCCACTTT	CSARVASEGAYNSPLHF	-	17	TRBV20-1	-	TRBJ1-6
TGTGCCAGTAGTATAGGGGGACAGCTCTATGGCTACACCTTC	CASSIGGQLYGYTF	TRBD1	14	TRBV19	-	TRBJ1-2
TGTGCCACCAGCCCCAGACAGACTGGTCAGCCCCAGCATTTT	CATSPRQTGQPQHF	-	14	TRBV15	large	TRBJ1-5
TGTGCCAGCAGCTTAGAGGCAACCGCCAATGAGCAGTTCTTC	CASSLEATANEQFF	-	14	TRBV7-6	-	TRBJ2-1
TGTGCCAGCACTTTGAGGCACCTTAATTCACCCCTCCACTTT	CASTLRHLNSPLHF	-	14	TRBV12-3/TRBV12-4	-	TRBJ1-6
TGTGCCAGCAGTTTATTGGGGACCCGTAGGGGCCACAATCAGCCCCAGCATTTT	CASSLLGTRRGHNQPQHF	-	18	TRBV27	-	TRBJ1-5
TGTGCCAGCAGCCAAGGACAGGGCACCTATGGCTACACCTTC	CASSQGQGTYGYTF	TRBD1	14	TRBV4-2	-	TRBJ1-2
TGTGCCATCACGGGGCTAGCGGGAGCTTCGAACACCGGGGAGCTGTTTTTT	CAITGLAGASNTGELFF	TRBD2	17	TRBV28	-	TRBJ2-2
TGTGCCAGCAGTTACTTGGGGACTAGCGGGGGGGCCTACGAGCAGTACTTC	CASSYLGTSGGAYEQYF	TRBD2	17	TRBV6-5	medium-sized	TRBJ2-7
TGTGCCACCAGTGATTTTCCAGCTCAAGGCTACACCTTC	CATSDFPAQGYTF	-	13	TRBV24-1	medium-sized	TRBJ1-2
TGTGCCAGGCTCAGGGACGCCCCCCGTGGCTACACCTTC	CARLRDAPRGYTF	-	13	TRBV28	-	TRBJ1-2
TGTGCCAGCAGGGGGGATGACAGATACGGCTACACCTTC	CASRGDDRYGYTF	-	13	TRBV2	-	TRBJ1-2
TGTGCCAGCAACCCGACCAGGGATTTGAGTTCACCCCTCCACTTT	CASNPTRDLSSPLHF	-	15	TRBV6-1	-	TRBJ1-6
TGTGCCAGCAGCTTAGCTACCGGGCCACAGGACGCCGGGGAGCTGTTTTTT	CASSLATGPQDAGELFF	-	17	TRBV7-2	-	TRBJ2-2
TGTGCCAGCAGCACCCGGGACAGGGGGATGACTGAAGCTTTCTTT	CASSTRDRGMTEAFF	TRBD1	15	TRBV27	-	TRBJ1-1
TGCGCCAGCAGCCAAGTGACTAGCGGGAGGGCCTTTGTGCAGTACTTC	CASSQVTSGRAFVQYF	TRBD2	16	TRBV4-1	few	TRBJ2-7
TGTGCCAGCAGCCTAGGGACAGCCGAGACCCAGTACTTC	CASSLGTAETQYF	TRBD1	13	TRBV5-4	-	TRBJ2-5
TGTGCCAGCAGTCCATGGGACAGTGACACTGAAGCTTTCTTT	CASSPWDSDTEAFF	TRBD1	14	TRBV25-1	once	TRBJ1-1
TGTGCCAGTAGTATAGGGGGGCGCTTGCCCCCTTCTGGGGCCAACGTCCTGACTTTC	CASSIGGRLPPSGANVLTF	-	19	TRBV19	-	TRBJ2-6
TGTGCCACCAGTGCGGGGGGGAGGAACACTGAAGCTTTCTTT	CATSAGGRNTEAFF	-	14	TRBV24-1	medium-sized	TRBJ1-1
TGTGCCAGCAGTTTCCTGGGCCCCGTGGGAGCTTTCTTT	CASSFLGPVGAFF	-	13	TRBV6-5	few	TRBJ1-1
TGTGCCATCTACAGGGAGGGTCAGCCCCAGCATTTT	CAIYREGQPQHF	-	12	TRBV15	medium-sized	TRBJ1-5
TGTGCCAGCAGCTTAAACCCGGGACTAGCGGGAGACTACGAGCAGTACTTC	CASSLNPGLAGDYEQYF	TRBD2	17	TRBV7-9	few	TRBJ2-7
TGTGCCAGCAGCCCTCAAGTTGGGGAGACCCAGTACTTC	CASSPQVGETQYF	-	13	TRBV5-8	-	TRBJ2-5